This T cell receptor (beta chain) was sequenced for a study of T cell responses to AZD1222 COVID-19 vaccine. The trim removed 1 base at V and 0 bases at J, leaving 1 base unmatched. Looked up from germline, CDR1 is MDHEN and CDR2 is SYDVKM. This CDR3 spans 15 amino acids. Study-wide findings and caveats: Breadth and depth of Spike-specific TCRs rose after two AZD1222 doses. Females outnumbered males among donors, who were mostly white British; clonal diversity was possibly underestimated.

Assay: immunoSEQ multiplex PCR; the TCRdb copy retains only in-frame clones and omits some. The top ten clones hold 6.1% of a sample with 50,000 to 75,000 clones, 85% to 90% of them seen once. Second doses at about 4 or about 12 weeks were pooled. This clone has only a few counts. The antigen is undetermined. The material sequenced was peripheral blood, taken 28 days after the second AZD1222 dose. This sequence was found in an adult who received the AZD1222 COVID-19 vaccine. The V gene is TRBV28, the J gene TRBJ2-7; 9 bases map to TRBD2. Written as DNA, the CDR3 is TGTGCCAGCAGTTTATTAGCGGGAGACTCCTACGAGCAGTACTTC. Translating it yields CASSLLAGDSYEQYF.